This TCR beta chain appears in the sequencing data of a study of Graves' ophthalmopathy and Graves' hyperthyroidism. Study outcomes and limitations: Sensitivity reached approximately 71% and specificity just under 75% when the model predicted ophthalmopathy progression. A roughly 83% specificity and around 88% sensitivity were achieved by a 13-signature model that separated ophthalmopathy from stable hyperthyroidism.

Enrollment excluded any patients with other autoimmune diseases, uncontrolled infections, pregnancy or lactation. Diagnostic conclusions were grounded in clinical symptoms, serum thyroxine, TRAb, thyroid ultrasound and orbital computed tomography. The CDR3 length is 15 residues. Per the germline V gene, CDR1 is SGHTA and CDR2 is FQGNSA. V shed 4 bases, J shed 7 bases, and the junction held 4 bases outside the gene matches. The authors amplified TCR beta CDR3 regions from RNA transcripts. HTBI primers were employed in first-round RT-PCR, then a second-round multiplex PCR followed. TCRdb itself ran the multiplex PCR reads through MiXCR, one entry per CDR3 protein. Among around 670,000 distinct CDR3 sequences listed, roughly 40% were seen once. Details on this clonotype: Its antigen is undetermined.

Source material: peripheral blood. V and J are TRBV7-2 and TRBJ1-6; TRBD1 matches at 10 bases. The TCR was taken from an adult man with Graves' ophthalmopathy. The CDR3 here is CASSSPDRGNSPLHF. The CDR3 DNA is TGTGCCAGCAGCTCCCCGGACAGGGGGAATTCACCCCTCCACTTT.